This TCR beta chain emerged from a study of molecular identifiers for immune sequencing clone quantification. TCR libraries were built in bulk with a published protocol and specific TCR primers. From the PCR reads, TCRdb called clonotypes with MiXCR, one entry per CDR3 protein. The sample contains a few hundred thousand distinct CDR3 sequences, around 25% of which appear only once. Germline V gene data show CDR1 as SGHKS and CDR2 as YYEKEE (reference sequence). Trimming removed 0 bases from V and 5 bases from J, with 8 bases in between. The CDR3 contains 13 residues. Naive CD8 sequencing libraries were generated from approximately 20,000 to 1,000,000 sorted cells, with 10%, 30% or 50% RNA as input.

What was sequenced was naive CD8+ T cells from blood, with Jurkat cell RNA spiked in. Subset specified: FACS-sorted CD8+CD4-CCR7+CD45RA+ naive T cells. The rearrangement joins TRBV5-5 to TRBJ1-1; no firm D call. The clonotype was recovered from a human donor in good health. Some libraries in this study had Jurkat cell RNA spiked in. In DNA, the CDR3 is TGTGCCAGCAGCTTGGAGATGGGGACTGAAGCTTTCTTT. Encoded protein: CASSLEMGTEAFF.